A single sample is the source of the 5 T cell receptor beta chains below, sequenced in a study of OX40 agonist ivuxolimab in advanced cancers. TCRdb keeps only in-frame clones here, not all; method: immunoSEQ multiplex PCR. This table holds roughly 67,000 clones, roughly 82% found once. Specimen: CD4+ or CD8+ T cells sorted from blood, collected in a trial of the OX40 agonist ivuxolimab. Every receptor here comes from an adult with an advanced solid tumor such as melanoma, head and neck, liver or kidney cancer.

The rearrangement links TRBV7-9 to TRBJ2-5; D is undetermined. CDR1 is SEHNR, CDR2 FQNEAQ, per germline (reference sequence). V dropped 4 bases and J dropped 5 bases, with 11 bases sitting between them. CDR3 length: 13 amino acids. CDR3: CASSSYGPETQYF. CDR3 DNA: TGTGCCAGCAGCTCCTATGGGCCGGAGACCCAGTACTTC.

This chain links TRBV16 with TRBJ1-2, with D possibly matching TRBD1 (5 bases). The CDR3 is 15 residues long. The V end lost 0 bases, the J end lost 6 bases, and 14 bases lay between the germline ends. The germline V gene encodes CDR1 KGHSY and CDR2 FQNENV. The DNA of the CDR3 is TGTGCCAGCAGCCAATCGGGACTAACGGGGGATGGCTACACCTTC. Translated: CASSQSGLTGDGYTF.

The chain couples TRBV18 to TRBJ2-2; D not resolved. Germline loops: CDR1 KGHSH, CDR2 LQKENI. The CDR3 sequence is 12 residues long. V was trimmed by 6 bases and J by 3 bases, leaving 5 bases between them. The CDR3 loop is CASSPDTGELFF. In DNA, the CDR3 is TGTGCCAGCTCGCCGGACACCGGGGAGCTGTTTTTT.

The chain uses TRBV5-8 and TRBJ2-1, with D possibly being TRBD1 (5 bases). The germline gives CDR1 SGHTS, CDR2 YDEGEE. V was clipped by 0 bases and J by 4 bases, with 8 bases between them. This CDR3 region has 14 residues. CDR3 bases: TGTGCCAGCAGCTTGGGACAGTATTACAATGAGCAGTTCTTC. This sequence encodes CASSLGQYYNEQFF. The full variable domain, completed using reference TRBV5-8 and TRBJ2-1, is EAGVTQSPTHLIKTRGQQATLRCSPISGHTSVYWYQQALGLGLQFLLWYDEGEERNRGNFPPRFSGRQFPNYSSELNVNALELEDSALYLCASSLGQYYNEQFFGPGTRLTVL.

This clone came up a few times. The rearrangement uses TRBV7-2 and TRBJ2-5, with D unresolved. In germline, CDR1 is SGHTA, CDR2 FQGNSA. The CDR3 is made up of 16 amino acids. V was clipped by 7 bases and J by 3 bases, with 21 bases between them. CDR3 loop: CASTERRQLGKETQYF. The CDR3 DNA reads TGTGCCAGCACCGAAAGGCGGCAACTGGGGAAAGAGACCCAGTACTTC.